The 28 T cell receptor beta chains listed next were all sequenced from one sample in a study of blood T cell repertoires in COVID-19. Sequencing was performed with immunoSEQ multiplex PCR; in TCRdb, only in-frame clones are kept and a portion is missing. The sample holds approximately 93,000 clones, about 90% seen once. The sample consisted of peripheral blood. The origin of the receptors is a man aged 50 to 60 with COVID-19, enrolled during active disease.

The chain carries TRBV5-1 and TRBJ2-2; possibly TRBD1 for D (6 bases). This CDR3 has 15 amino acids. Germline V CDR1 and CDR2: SGHRS, YFSETQ. Trimming cost V 5 bases and J 4 bases, with 15 bases left between them. CDR3 sequence: CASRWTASSTGELFF. For the CDR3, the DNA is TGCGCCAGCAGGTGGACAGCGTCGAGCACCGGGGAGCTGTTTTTT. The full variable domain, completed using reference TRBV5-1 and TRBJ2-2, is KAGVTQTPRYLIKTRGQQVTLSCSPISGHRSVSWYQQTPGQGLQFLFEYFSETQRNKGNFPGRFSGRQFSNSRSEMNVSTLELGDSALYLCASRWTASSTGELFFGEGSRLTVL.

This chain links TRBV18 with TRBJ2-2; TRBD1 agrees at 7 bases. From germline, CDR1 is KGHSH and CDR2 LQKENI. V shed 5 bases, J shed 4 bases, and the junction held 7 bases outside the gene matches. There are 15 residues in the CDR3. This CDR3 is CASSYDRVVTGELFF. DNA for the CDR3: TGTGCCAGCTCATACGACAGGGTGGTCACCGGGGAGCTGTTTTTT.

This rearrangement joins TRBV6-2 or TRBV6-3 to TRBJ2-2, with TRBD2 as a possible D gene (6 bases). V was trimmed by 3 bases and J by 4 bases, leaving 12 bases between them. The CDR3 is 15 residues long. Per the germline V gene, CDR1 is MNHEY and CDR2 is SVGEGT. CDR3 sequence reads: CASSYFGGSTGELFF. CDR3 coding DNA: TGTGCCAGCAGTTATTTTGGAGGGAGCACCGGGGAGCTGTTTTTT.

This chain joins TRBV7-2 and TRBJ1-2; TRBD1 matches at 8 bases. Trimming removed 5 bases from V and 3 bases from J; junction bases left unmatched: 5. CDR1 is SGHTA, CDR2 FQGNSA, per germline. The CDR3 length is 14 residues. This CDR3 reads CASSPVTGDYGYTF. The CDR3, as DNA: TGTGCCAGCAGCCCCGTGACAGGGGACTATGGCTACACCTTC.

This sequence joins TRBV5-6 and TRBJ2-7, with 10 bases aligning to TRBD1. Germline CDR1 is SGHDT and CDR2 is YYEEEE. The V gene end was trimmed by 1 base and the J gene end by 0 bases; junction bases not matched to a gene: 4. This CDR3 has 16 residues. Written as DNA, the CDR3 is TGTGCCAGCAGCTTGCCGGGACAGGGGTACTCCTACGAGCAGTACTTC. This codes for CASSLPGQGYSYEQYF.

This clone was seen once. This chain uses TRBV2 with TRBJ1-5, with D possibly matching TRBD1 (6 bases). The CDR3 runs 13 residues. CDR1 and CDR2 from the germline V gene are SNHLY and FYNNEI. V was clipped by 8 bases and J by 6 bases, with 14 bases between them. The CDR3 sequence is CASVQGEGQPQHF. The CDR3 DNA sequence: TGTGCCAGCGTACAGGGTGAGGGTCAGCCCCAGCATTTT.

The genes are TRBV3-1 (or the pseudogene TRBV3-2) and TRBJ1-4; the match to TRBD1 covers 8 bases. The CDR3 is 16 residues long. V was clipped by 0 bases and J by 3 bases; unmatched bases: 3. The germline CDR1 and CDR2 sequences are LGHDT and YNNKEL (reference sequence). CDR3 nucleotides: TGTGCCAGCAGCCAAGATATGACAGGGGCTAATGAAAAACTGTTTTTT. Translating it yields CASSQDMTGANEKLFF.

This clone was observed a single time. The chain uses TRBV11-2 and TRBJ2-1; 8 bases line up with TRBD2. Looked up from germline, CDR1 is SGHAT and CDR2 is FQNNGV. The CDR3 contains 15 residues. V lost 5 bases to trimming and J lost 5 bases; unmatched junction nucleotides: 8. The DNA for the CDR3 is TGTGCCAGCAGCCGGGGGACTAGTCTGAACAATGAGCAGTTCTTC. Its protein is CASSRGTSLNNEQFF.

This chain links TRBV7-9 with TRBJ2-7; possibly TRBD2 for D (5 bases). The V end was cut by 5 bases, the J end by 3 bases, with 17 bases between. The CDR3 has 15 amino acids. Germline CDR1 and CDR2: SEHNR and FQNEAQ (reference sequence). Written as DNA, the CDR3 is TGTGCCAGCAGCGGAACCGGGAACAGATTCTACGAGCAGTACTTC. Translation: CASSGTGNRFYEQYF. The whole variable domain, filled in from reference TRBV7-9 and TRBJ2-7, reads DTGVSQNPRHKITKRGQNVTFRCDPISEHNRLYWYRQTLGQGPEFLTYFQNEAQLEKSRLLSDRFSAERPKGSFSTLEIQRTEQGDSAMYLCASSGTGNRFYEQYFGPGTRLTVT.

The chain is built from TRBV7-9 and TRBJ1-2; D unclear. Germline V gene sequence: CDR1 SEHNR, CDR2 FQNEAQ (reference sequence). Deletions cut 1 base from V and 4 bases from J, with 10 bases between. This CDR3 spans 14 amino acids. This CDR3 reads CASSLVPGGYGYTF. The CDR3 region has the DNA TGTGCCAGCAGCTTAGTCCCAGGAGGCTATGGCTACACCTTC.

This chain uses TRBV7-2 with TRBJ2-7; 7 bases agree with TRBD1. The V gene's germline CDR1 is SGHTA and CDR2 FQGNSA. This CDR3 contains 13 residues. V was clipped by 4 bases and J by 7 bases; unmatched bases: 7. The CDR3 is CASSSTGTGEQYF. The CDR3 region has the DNA TGTGCCAGCAGCTCGACAGGGACGGGGGAGCAGTACTTC.

The rearrangement uses TRBV7-9 and TRBJ2-7, with TRBD1 matching over 9 bases. Germline CDR1 is SEHNR and CDR2 is FQNEAQ (reference sequence). The CDR3 extends over 15 amino acids. The ends lost 4 bases at V and 9 bases at J; junction bases unmatched: 13. The CDR3 sequence: CASSSTGGLFFGQYF. The CDR3 nucleotides read TGTGCCAGCAGCTCAACAGGGGGCTTGTTTTTTGGGCAGTACTTC.

The genes are TRBV7-2 and TRBJ1-5, with no clear D. The germline V gene encodes CDR1 SGHTA and CDR2 FQGNSA. Trimming left V 2 bases short and J 6 bases short, with 5 bases between. CDR3 length: 12 residues. Here the CDR3 DNA reads TGTGCCAGCAGCTTAATGAGTCAGCCCCAGCATTTT. Protein sequence: CASSLMSQPQHF.

This clone was observed a single time. The CDR3 here is CASSYRTDNEQFF. Written as DNA, the CDR3 is TGTGCCAGCAGTTACAGGACAGACAATGAGCAGTTCTTC. The chain has TRBV6-6 and TRBJ2-1; perhaps TRBD1 as D (6 bases). Germline assignment: CDR1 MNHNY and CDR2 SVGAGI (reference sequence). Trimming left V 2 bases short and J 5 bases short, with 7 bases between. This CDR3 is built from 13 residues.

V gene TRBV19 combines with J gene TRBJ1-6; 8 bases map to TRBD1. V was clipped by 4 bases and J by 5 bases; unmatched bases: 4. Per the germline V gene, CDR1 is LNHDA and CDR2 is SQIVND (reference sequence). The CDR3 has 15 residues. CDR3 protein: CASSTGTGHNSPLHF. The CDR3 bases are TGTGCCAGTAGTACCGGGACAGGACATAATTCACCCCTCCACTTT.

The chain couples TRBV19 to TRBJ1-1; D perhaps matches TRBD1 (5 bases). This CDR3 contains 14 residues. V was shortened by 4 bases and J by 3 bases, with 12 bases between the two germline ends. Germline V gives CDR1 LNHDA, CDR2 SQIVND (reference sequence). The CDR3 DNA sequence: TGTGCCAGTAGTACCAACCCAGGGTACACTGAAGCTTTCTTT. Translation: CASSTNPGYTEAFF.

This clone was detected a few times. DNA of the CDR3: TGTGCCAGCAGTCCCCCGGGTCCCGGGGAGCTGTTTTTT. It specifies CASSPPGPGELFF. The chain employs TRBV6-5 and TRBJ2-2; D is ambiguous. The CDR3 length is 13 residues. V was clipped by 5 bases and J by 6 bases, with 10 bases between them. CDR1 and CDR2 (germline): MNHEY, SVGAGI.

The chain employs TRBV10-3 and TRBJ2-2, with D uncertain. Trimming removed 0 bases at V and 2 bases at J, with 10 bases between. CDR3 length: 16 amino acids. The germline CDR1 and CDR2 sequences are ENHRY and SYGVKD. CDR3 loop: CAISESPGPNTGELFF. The DNA for the CDR3 is TGTGCCATCAGTGAGTCGCCGGGTCCTAACACCGGGGAGCTGTTTTTT.

This chain uses TRBV9 with TRBJ1-5, with 7 bases that match TRBD1. CDR1 is SGDLS, CDR2 YYNGEE, per germline. The CDR3 is made up of 15 amino acids. V shed 2 bases and J 3 bases; nucleotides not matched to a gene: 5. CDR3 sequence reads: CASSVGTEYNQPQHF. In DNA, the CDR3 is TGTGCCAGCAGCGTCGGGACAGAGTACAATCAGCCCCAGCATTTT.

This clone is a singleton in its sample. The CDR3 loop reads CASHRQNYGYTF. CDR3 nucleotides: TGTGCCAGCCATCGCCAGAACTATGGCTACACCTTC. This rearrangement joins TRBV12-3 or TRBV12-4 to TRBJ1-2; D is ambiguous. CDR3 length: 12 residues. Trimming left V 8 bases short and J 2 bases short, with 9 bases between.

This clone was observed a handful of times. This chain connects TRBV27 to TRBJ2-7; TRBD2 is a possible D gene (6 bases). This CDR3 comprises 15 residues. The germline V gene has CDR1 MNHEY and CDR2 SMNVEV (reference sequence). The V end was cut by 5 bases, the J end by 3 bases, with 17 bases between. The CDR3 protein is CASSLLLGGLYEQYF. CDR3 DNA: TGTGCCAGCAGTCTCCTTTTGGGAGGTCTCTACGAGCAGTACTTC.

This clone was seen once. The chain uses TRBV5-4 and TRBJ1-1; 8 bases match TRBD1. Germline values: CDR1 SGHNT, CDR2 YYREEE (reference sequence). The CDR3 contains 15 residues. The V gene end was trimmed by 2 bases and the J gene end by 4 bases; junction bases not matched to a gene: 7. The CDR3 loop is CASSLGQGGLTEAFF. CDR3 in DNA: TGTGCCAGCAGCTTAGGACAGGGTGGTCTCACTGAAGCTTTCTTT.

Notes on this clone: It is unclear where the CDR3 begins or ends on the DNA, so no DNA is shown, and the CDR3 is as TCRdb lists it. The gene calls are TRBV6-6 and TRBJ1-1; the D segment call TRBD1 is taken from the table without a DNA check. The CDR3 contains 15 residues when both ends are counted. Per the germline V gene, CDR1 is MNHNY and CDR2 is SVGAGI (reference sequence). CDR3 region: CASSTSTGANTEAFF.

The chain couples TRBV27 to TRBJ2-3; 7 nucleotides agree with TRBD1. The CDR3 consists of 16 residues. The V and J ends lost 0 bases and 4 bases, in that order; junction bases with no gene match: 7. Germline V lookup: CDR1 MNHEY, CDR2 SMNVEV (reference sequence). The CDR3 DNA sequence: TGTGCCAGCAGTTTATCGTGGAGAGGGGGCGCAGATACGCAGTATTTT. It yields the protein CASSLSWRGGADTQYF.

This chain links TRBV7-8 with TRBJ2-5, with D perhaps matching TRBD1 (6 bases). The CDR3 is 13 residues long. Trimming left V 6 bases short and J 5 bases short, with 13 bases between. Germline assignment: CDR1 SGHVS and CDR2 FQNEAQ. The CDR3 coding sequence is TGTGCCAGCAGACAATCAGGGGTGGAGACCCAGTACTTC. This encodes CASRQSGVETQYF.

The chain recombines TRBV20-1 with TRBJ1-2; D is possibly TRBD1 (5 bases). With 3 bases removed from V and 7 bases from J, the gap between germline ends came to 12 bases. CDR1 and CDR2 from the germline V gene are DFQATT and SNEGSKA (reference sequence). The CDR3 sequence is 12 residues long. The DNA of the CDR3 is TGCAGTGCTAGTTTGGGGGGTAGTGGCTACACCTTC. Translating it yields CSASLGGSGYTF.

This chain uses TRBV10-3 with TRBJ2-7; D possibly corresponds to TRBD2 (5 bases). CDR1 is ENHRY and CDR2 is SYGVKD in the germline V gene. Trimming left V 3 bases short and J 2 bases short, with 8 bases between. The CDR3 consists of 13 residues. CDR3 coding DNA: TGTGCCATCAGTGACGCGGGCACCTACGAGCAGTACTTC. It encodes CAISDAGTYEQYF.

This clone showed up just once. The CDR3 reads CASSQVGINTEAFF. CDR3 DNA sequence: TGTGCCAGCAGCCAAGTCGGGATTAACACTGAAGCTTTCTTT. The rearrangement uses TRBV3-1 (or the pseudogene TRBV3-2) and TRBJ1-1; D is unclear. Per germline, CDR1 LGHDT and CDR2 YNNKEL (reference sequence). The CDR3 sequence is 14 residues long. The V end lost 1 base, the J end lost 2 bases, and 8 bases lay between the germline ends.